This T cell receptor (beta chain) derives from a study of T cells in Graves' hyperthyroidism and ophthalmopathy. The diagnostic basis comprised clinical symptoms, serum thyroxine and TRAb, thyroid ultrasound and orbital computed tomography. This CDR3 is 15 amino acids long. The J segment lost 0 bases and the V segment lost 4 bases, leaving 4 bases of the junction unmatched. Template material for amplifying TCR beta CDR3 regions consisted of RNA transcripts. An initial round of RT-PCR targeting the TCR CDR3 relied on the HTBI primer set. TCRdb recomputed calls from the multiplex PCR reads with MiXCR, one row per CDR3 protein. The sample comprises 350,000 to 450,000 distinct CDR3 sequences, about an eighth of which are singletons, and 28% rests with the top ten. This clonotype was detected ten times or more. The antigen is undetermined. Whole-study results and caveats: In simple terms, a model built on 13 V-J features told ophthalmopathy apart from stable hyperthyroidism.

The gene calls are TRBV12-3 or TRBV12-4 and TRBJ1-1, with 8 bases that match TRBD1. The TCR originated in a man in his forties or fifties with Graves' ophthalmopathy. Material for sequencing was blood. The CDR3, as DNA: TGTGCCAGCAGTTCGACGACAGGGGTGAACACTGAAGCTTTCTTT. Residues: CASSSTTGVNTEAFF.